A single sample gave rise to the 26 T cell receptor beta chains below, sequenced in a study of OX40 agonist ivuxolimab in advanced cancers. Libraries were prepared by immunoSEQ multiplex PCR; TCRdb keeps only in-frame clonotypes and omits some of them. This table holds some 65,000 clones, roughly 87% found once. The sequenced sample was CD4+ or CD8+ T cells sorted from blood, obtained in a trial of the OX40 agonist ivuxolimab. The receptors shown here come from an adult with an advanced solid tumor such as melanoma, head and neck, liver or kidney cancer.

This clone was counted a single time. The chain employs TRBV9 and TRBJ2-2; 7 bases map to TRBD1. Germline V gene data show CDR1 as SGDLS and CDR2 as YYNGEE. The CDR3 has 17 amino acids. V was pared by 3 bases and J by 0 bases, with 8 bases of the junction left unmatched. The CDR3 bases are TGTGCCAGCAGCGGAGGGGTACAGGGGCCGAACACCGGGGAGCTGTTTTTT. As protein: CASSGGVQGPNTGELFF.

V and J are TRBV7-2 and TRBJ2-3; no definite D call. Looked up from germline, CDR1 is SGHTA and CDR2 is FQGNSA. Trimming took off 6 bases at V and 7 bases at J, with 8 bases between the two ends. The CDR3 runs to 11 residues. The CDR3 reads CASSVVHTQYF. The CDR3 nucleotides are TGTGCCAGCAGTGTGGTGCATACGCAGTATTTT.

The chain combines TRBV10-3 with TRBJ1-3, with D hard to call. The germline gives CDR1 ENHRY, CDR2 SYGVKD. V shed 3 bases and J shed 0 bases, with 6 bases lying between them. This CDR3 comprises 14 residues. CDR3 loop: CAISETNSGNTIYF. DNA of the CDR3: TGTGCCATCAGTGAAACGAACTCTGGAAACACCATATATTTT.

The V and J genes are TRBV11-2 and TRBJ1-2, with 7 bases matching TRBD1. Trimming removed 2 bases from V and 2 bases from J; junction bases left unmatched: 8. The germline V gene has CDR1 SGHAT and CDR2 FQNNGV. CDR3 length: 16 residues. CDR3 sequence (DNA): TGTGCCAGCAGCTTATCCAGCAGGGGGAACAACTATGGCTACACCTTC. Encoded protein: CASSLSSRGNNYGYTF.

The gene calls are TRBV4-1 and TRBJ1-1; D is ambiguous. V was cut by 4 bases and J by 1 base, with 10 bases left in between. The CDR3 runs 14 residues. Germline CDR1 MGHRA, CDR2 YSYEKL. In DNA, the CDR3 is TGCGCCAGCAGCCCTGGGGAGGGGAACACTGAAGCTTTCTTT. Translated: CASSPGEGNTEAFF.

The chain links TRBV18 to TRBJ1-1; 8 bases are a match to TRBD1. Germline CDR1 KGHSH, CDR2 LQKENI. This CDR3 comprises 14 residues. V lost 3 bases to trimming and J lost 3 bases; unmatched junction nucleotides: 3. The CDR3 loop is CASSPQGADTEAFF. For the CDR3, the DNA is TGTGCCAGCTCACCGCAGGGGGCGGACACTGAAGCTTTCTTT.

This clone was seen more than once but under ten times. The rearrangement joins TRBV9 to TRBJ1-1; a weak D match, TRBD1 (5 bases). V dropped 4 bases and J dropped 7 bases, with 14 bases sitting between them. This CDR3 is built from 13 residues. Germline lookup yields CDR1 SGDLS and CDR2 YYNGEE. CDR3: CASSISGGNEAFF. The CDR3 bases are TGTGCCAGCAGCATCAGTGGGGGGAATGAAGCTTTCTTT.

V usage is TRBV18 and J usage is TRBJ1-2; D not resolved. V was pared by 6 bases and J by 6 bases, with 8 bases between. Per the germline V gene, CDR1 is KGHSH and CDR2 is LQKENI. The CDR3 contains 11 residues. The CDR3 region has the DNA TGTGCCAGCTCCCCCGGGGATGGCTACACCTTC. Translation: CASSPGDGYTF.

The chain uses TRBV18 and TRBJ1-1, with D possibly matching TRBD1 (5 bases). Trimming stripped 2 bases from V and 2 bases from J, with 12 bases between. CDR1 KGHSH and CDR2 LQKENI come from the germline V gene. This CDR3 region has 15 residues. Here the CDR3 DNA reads TGTGCCAGCTCACCAACCATTGACAGTAACACTGAAGCTTTCTTT. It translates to CASSPTIDSNTEAFF.

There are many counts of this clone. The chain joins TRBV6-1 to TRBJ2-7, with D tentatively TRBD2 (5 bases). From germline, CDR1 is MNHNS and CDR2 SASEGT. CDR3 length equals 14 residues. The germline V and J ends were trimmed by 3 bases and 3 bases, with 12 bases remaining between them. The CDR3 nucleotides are TGTGCCAGCAGTGATCCTAGCTTACTCTACGAGCAGTACTTC. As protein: CASSDPSLLYEQYF.

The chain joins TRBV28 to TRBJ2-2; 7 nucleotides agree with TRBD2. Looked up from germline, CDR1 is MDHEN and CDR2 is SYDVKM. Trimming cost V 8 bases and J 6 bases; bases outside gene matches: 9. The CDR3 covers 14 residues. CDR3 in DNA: TGTGCCAGCGGGAAGACTAGCATAGCCGGGGAGCTGTTTTTT. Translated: CASGKTSIAGELFF.

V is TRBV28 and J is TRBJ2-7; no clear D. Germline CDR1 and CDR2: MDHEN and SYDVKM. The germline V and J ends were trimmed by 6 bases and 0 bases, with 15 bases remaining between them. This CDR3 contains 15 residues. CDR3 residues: CASSPPVAASYEQYF. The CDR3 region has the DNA TGTGCCAGCAGCCCCCCGGTAGCCGCCTCCTACGAGCAGTACTTC.

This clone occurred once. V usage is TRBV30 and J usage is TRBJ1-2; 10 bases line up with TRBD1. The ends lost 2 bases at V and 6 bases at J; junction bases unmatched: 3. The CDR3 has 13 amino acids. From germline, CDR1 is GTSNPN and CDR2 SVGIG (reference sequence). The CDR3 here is CAWSRTGGHGYTF. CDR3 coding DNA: TGTGCCTGGAGTCGGACAGGGGGACATGGCTACACCTTC.

CDR3 region: CASSFLSGSPADTQYF. The CDR3 DNA reads TGTGCCAGCAGTTTTCTTTCAGGGTCTCCCGCAGATACGCAGTATTTT. The chain carries TRBV28 and TRBJ2-3; TRBD1 is a possible D gene (5 bases). CDR3 length: 16 residues. The V gene's germline CDR1 is MDHEN and CDR2 SYDVKM. V lost 3 bases to trimming and J lost 4 bases, with 17 bases between them.

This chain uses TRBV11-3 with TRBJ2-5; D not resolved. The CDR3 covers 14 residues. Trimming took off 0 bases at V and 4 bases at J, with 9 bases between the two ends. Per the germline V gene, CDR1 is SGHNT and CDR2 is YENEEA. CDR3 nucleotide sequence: TGTGCCAGCAGCTTAGATCTTACAGCAGAGACCCAGTACTTC. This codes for CASSLDLTAETQYF.

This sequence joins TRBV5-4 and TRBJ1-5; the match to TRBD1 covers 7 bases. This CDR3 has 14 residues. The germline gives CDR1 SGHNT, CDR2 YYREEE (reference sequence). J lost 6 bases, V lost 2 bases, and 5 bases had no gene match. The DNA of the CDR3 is TGTGCCAGCAGCTTCCGACAGGGAGGTCAGCCCCAGCATTTT. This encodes CASSFRQGGQPQHF.

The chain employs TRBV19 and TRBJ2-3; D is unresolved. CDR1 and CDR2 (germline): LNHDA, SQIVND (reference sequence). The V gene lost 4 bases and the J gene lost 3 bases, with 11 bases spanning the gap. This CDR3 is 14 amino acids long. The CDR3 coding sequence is TGTGCCAGTAGTAGGAGTCTGGGAACAGATACGCAGTATTTT. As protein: CASSRSLGTDTQYF.

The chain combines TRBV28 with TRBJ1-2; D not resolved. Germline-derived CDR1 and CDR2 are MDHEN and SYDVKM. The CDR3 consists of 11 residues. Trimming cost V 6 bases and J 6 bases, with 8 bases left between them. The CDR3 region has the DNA TGTGCCAGCAGCCATTCGCATGGCTACACCTTC. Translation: CASSHSHGYTF.

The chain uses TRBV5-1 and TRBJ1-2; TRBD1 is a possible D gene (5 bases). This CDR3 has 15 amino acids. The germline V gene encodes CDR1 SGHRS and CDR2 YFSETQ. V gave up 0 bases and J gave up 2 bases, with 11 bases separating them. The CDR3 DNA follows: TGCGCCAGCAGCTTGGTTCAGGGTAGGAACTATGGCTACACCTTC. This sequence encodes CASSLVQGRNYGYTF.

The CDR3 bases are TGCGCCAGCAGCCAAGTGGGGTTATATGGCTACACCTTC. As protein: CASSQVGLYGYTF. V and J are TRBV4-3 and TRBJ1-2, with D unresolved. The CDR3 is 13 residues long. CDR1 is LGHNA, CDR2 YSLEER, per germline. Trimming stripped 1 base from V and 5 bases from J, with 8 bases between.

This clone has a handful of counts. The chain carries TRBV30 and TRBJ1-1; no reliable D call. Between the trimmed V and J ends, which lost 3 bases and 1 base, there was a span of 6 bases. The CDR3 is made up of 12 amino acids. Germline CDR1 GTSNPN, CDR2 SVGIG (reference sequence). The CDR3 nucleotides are TGTGCCTGGAGGTGGGGGAACACTGAAGCTTTCTTT. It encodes CAWRWGNTEAFF.

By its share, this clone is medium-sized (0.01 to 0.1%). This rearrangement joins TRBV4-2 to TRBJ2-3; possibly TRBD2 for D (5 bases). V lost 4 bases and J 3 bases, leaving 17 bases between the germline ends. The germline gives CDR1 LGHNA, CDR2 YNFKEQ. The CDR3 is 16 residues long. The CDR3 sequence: CASSPGQVGATDTQYF. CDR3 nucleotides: TGTGCCAGCAGCCCCGGGCAGGTGGGAGCGACAGATACGCAGTATTTT.

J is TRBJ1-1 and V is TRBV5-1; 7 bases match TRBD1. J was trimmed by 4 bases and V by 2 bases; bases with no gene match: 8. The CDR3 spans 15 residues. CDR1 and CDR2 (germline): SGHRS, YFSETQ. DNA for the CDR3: TGCGCCAGCAGCTTTGACAGGGCTCGGAGCACTGAAGCTTTCTTT. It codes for CASSFDRARSTEAFF.

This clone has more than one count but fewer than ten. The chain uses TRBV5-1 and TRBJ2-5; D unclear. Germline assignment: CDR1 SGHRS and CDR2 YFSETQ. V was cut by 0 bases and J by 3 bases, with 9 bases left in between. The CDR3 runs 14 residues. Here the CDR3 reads CASSLAREKETQYF. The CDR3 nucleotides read TGCGCCAGCAGCTTGGCCCGCGAAAAAGAGACCCAGTACTTC.

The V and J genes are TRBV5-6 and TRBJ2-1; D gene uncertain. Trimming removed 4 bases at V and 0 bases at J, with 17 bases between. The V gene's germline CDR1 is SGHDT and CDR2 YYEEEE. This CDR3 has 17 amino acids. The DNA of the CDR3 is TGTGCCAGCAGCATGACTCAAGGAGATAGCTCCTACAATGAGCAGTTCTTC. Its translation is CASSMTQGDSSYNEQFF.

The CDR3 coding sequence is TGTGCCAGCAGCTTAGATAACAGGGCCTTCCCCGGGGAGCTGTTTTTT. Amino acids: CASSLDNRAFPGELFF. The chain joins TRBV11-3 to TRBJ2-2; possible D gene TRBD1, 6 bases. This CDR3 contains 16 residues. Germline V gives CDR1 SGHNT, CDR2 YENEEA. V lost 0 bases and J 6 bases, leaving 14 bases between the germline ends.